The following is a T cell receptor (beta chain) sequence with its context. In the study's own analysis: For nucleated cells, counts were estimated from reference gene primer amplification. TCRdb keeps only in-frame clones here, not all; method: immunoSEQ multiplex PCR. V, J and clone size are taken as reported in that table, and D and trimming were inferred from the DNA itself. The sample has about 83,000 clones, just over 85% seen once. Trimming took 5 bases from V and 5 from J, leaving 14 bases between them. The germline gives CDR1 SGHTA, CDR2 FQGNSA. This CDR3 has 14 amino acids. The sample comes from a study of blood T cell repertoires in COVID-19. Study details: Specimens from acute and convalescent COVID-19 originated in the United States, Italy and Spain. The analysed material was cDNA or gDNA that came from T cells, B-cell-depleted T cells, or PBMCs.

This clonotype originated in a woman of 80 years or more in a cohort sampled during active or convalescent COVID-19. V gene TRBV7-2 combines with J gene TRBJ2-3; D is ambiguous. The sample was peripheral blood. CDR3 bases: TGTGCCAGCAGCCCACGATCGACTGGAGATACGCAGTATTTT. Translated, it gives CASSPRSTGDTQYF.